A selection of T cell receptor beta chains follows, all from one sample in a study of OX40 agonist ivuxolimab in advanced cancers. Clones were sequenced by immunoSEQ multiplex PCR, and TCRdb holds only the in-frame ones, with some missing. The sample consists of 60,000 or so clones, roughly 88% of them appearing once. This material consisted of CD4+ or CD8+ T cells sorted from blood, taken in a trial of the OX40 agonist ivuxolimab. Source of these receptors: an adult with an advanced solid tumor such as melanoma, head and neck, liver or kidney cancer. The CDR3 runs from the conserved cysteine through the conserved F or W. D genes are given only for firm matches. Clone size is stated in some rows and not others, as once, few, many or a class when expanded.

d_call clone_size j_call v_call cdr3_nt cdr3_aa
NA NA TRBJ2-3 TRBV13 TGTGCCAGCAGCTCGGCCCGATCGGGAAGCCCGCAGTATTTT CASSSARSGSPQYF
NA NA TRBJ2-6 TRBV6-1 TGTGCCAGCAGTGAAAGGGGCTCTGGGGCCAACGTCCTGACTTTC CASSERGSGANVLTF
NA NA TRBJ2-5 TRBV30 TGTGCCTGGAGTGCGGGGCGACAAGAGACCCAGTACTTC CAWSAGRQETQYF
NA NA TRBJ2-6 TRBV28 TGTGCCATCAGGGGTTTTGCTACTGGGGCCAACGTCCTGACTTTC CAIRGFATGANVLTF
NA NA TRBJ1-5 TRBV5-8 TGTGCCAGCAGCTCAGAGCAGGCTTCCAATCAGCCCCAGCATTTT CASSSEQASNQPQHF
NA NA TRBJ1-1 TRBV28 TGTGCCAGCAGTGGGACAATGAACACTGAAGCTTTCTTT CASSGTMNTEAFF
NA once TRBJ1-4 TRBV5-1 TGCGCCAGCAGCGTTTACAGCGTGGGGGATGAAAAACTGTTTTTT CASSVYSVGDEKLFF
TRBD2 NA TRBJ2-1 TRBV10-3 TGTGCCATTCAAAGCGGGGCCTACAATGAGCAGTTCTTC CAIQSGAYNEQFF
TRBD1 NA TRBJ1-5 TRBV5-1 TGCGCCAGCAGTAACCGGACAGGGTCTTATAGCAATCAGCCCCAGCATTTT CASSNRTGSYSNQPQHF
NA NA TRBJ1-1 TRBV6-6 TGTGCCAGCAGGCCCTCAAGGGTGAACACTGAAGCTTTCTTT CASRPSRVNTEAFF
NA NA TRBJ1-2 TRBV2 TGTGCCAGCAGTGACAGGGGACTCTATGGCTACACCTTC CASSDRGLYGYTF
NA NA TRBJ1-1 TRBV21-1 TGTGCCAGCAGCAAAGGGGACAGAGCGAACACTGAAGCTTTCTTT CASSKGDRANTEAFF
TRBD1 NA TRBJ1-1 TRBV5-1 TGCGCCAGCAGCTTGGGACAGGGCTTTGAAGCTTTCTTT CASSLGQGFEAFF
NA NA TRBJ2-5 TRBV5-6 TGTGCCAGCAGCCAGGGACGCAGGGCCGGAGGGGAGACCCAGTACTTC CASSQGRRAGGETQYF
NA NA TRBJ2-1 TRBV7-3 TGTGCCAGCAGCTTATTGTCATCGACGGGCAATGAGCAGTTCTTC CASSLLSSTGNEQFF
NA few TRBJ2-7 TRBV14 TGTGCCAGCAGCCTAGGCCCGGGGTTCGAGCAGTACTTC CASSLGPGFEQYF
TRBD1 NA TRBJ2-7 TRBV6-5 TGTGCCAGCAGTCGGCCGGGACAGTTCTACGAGCAGTACTTC CASSRPGQFYEQYF
NA NA TRBJ1-2 TRBV5-1 TGCGCCAGCAGCTCGGCAGACTCGGGTGGCTACACCTTC CASSSADSGGYTF
NA NA TRBJ1-1 TRBV28 TGTGCCAGCAGGAAGTCAGGGGCCATGAACACTGAAGCTTTCTTT CASRKSGAMNTEAFF
TRBD1 NA TRBJ2-7 TRBV6-5 TGTGCCAGCAGTTGGGGACAGTGGACAGACTTC CASSWGQWTDF
TRBD1 NA TRBJ1-5 TRBV19 TGTGCCAGTAGTATCGGGACAGATTTGGGCAATCAGCCCCAGCATTTT CASSIGTDLGNQPQHF
TRBD2 NA TRBJ2-7 TRBV18 TGTGCCAGCTCACCCCCTAGCGGGAGGCAGGGGTACGAGCAGTACTTC CASSPPSGRQGYEQYF
TRBD1 few TRBJ2-7 TRBV5-1 TGCGCCAGCAGCTTAACGGGGACAGGGGTCCACGAGCAGTACTTC CASSLTGTGVHEQYF
TRBD1 NA TRBJ2-7 TRBV19 TGTGCCAGTAGTACGGACAGGGGTTACGAGCAGTACTTC CASSTDRGYEQYF
NA NA TRBJ2-3 TRBV7-3 TGTGCCAGCAGCCCAGCTACCCCAGATACGCAGTATTTT CASSPATPDTQYF
TRBD1 once TRBJ1-2 TRBV28 TGTGCCAGCAGTTTAGAGGTCCGACAGGGTATGGGTGGCTACACCTTC CASSLEVRQGMGGYTF
NA once TRBJ2-1 TRBV7-3 TGTGCCAGCAGCTCCAATTTCTTAGGAACCGGCCCCTACAATGAGCAGTTCTTC CASSSNFLGTGPYNEQFF
NA NA TRBJ2-5 TRBV6-5 TGTGCCAGCAACCGACAAGCACAAGAGACCCAGTACTTC CASNRQAQETQYF
NA NA TRBJ1-1 TRBV11-2 TGTGCCAGCAGCTCAGAGGTGAACACTGAAGCTTTCTTT CASSSEVNTEAFF
NA NA TRBJ2-7 TRBV15 TGTGCCACCAGCAGGTTTCGTGGACCCTACGAGCAGTACTTC CATSRFRGPYEQYF
NA NA TRBJ1-2 TRBV6-5 TGTGCCAGCAGTCGCGGCAACGACTATGGCTACACCTTC CASSRGNDYGYTF
NA few TRBJ1-4 TRBV6-1 TGTGCCACCGACGGGGGCCGGGAAAAACTGTTTTTT CATDGGREKLFF
NA NA TRBJ2-3 TRBV11-2 TGTGCCAGCAGCTTAGGGTCAGATACGCAGTATTTT CASSLGSDTQYF
NA NA TRBJ2-5 TRBV7-9 TGTGCCAGCAGCGAAACGAACCGGGGAAAAGAGACCCAGTACTTC CASSETNRGKETQYF
NA NA TRBJ1-4 TRBV14 TGTGCCAGCAGCCAAGTAGCAGCAACTAATGAAAAACTGTTTTTT CASSQVAATNEKLFF
NA NA TRBJ1-3 TRBV5-8 TGTGCCAGTAGGGACCGCAGCTCTGGAAACACCATATATTTT CASRDRSSGNTIYF
NA NA TRBJ2-7 TRBV6-5 TGTGCCAGCAGTGTTCGCTACGAGCAGTACTTC CASSVRYEQYF
TRBD1 NA TRBJ1-2 TRBV10-1 TGCGCCAGCAGTGGAGGTAACAGGGGAGAACGGGACTATGGCTACACCTTC CASSGGNRGERDYGYTF
NA NA TRBJ1-5 TRBV5-1 TGCGCCAGCAGCTTGGAAGGCAGCCTGAATCAGCCCCAGCATTTT CASSLEGSLNQPQHF
NA NA TRBJ2-3 TRBV28 TGTGCCAGCAGTTTACCCGTCAGCGGCACAGATACGCAGTATTTT CASSLPVSGTDTQYF
NA once TRBJ1-2 TRBV9 TGTGCCAGCAGCGTAGGTAACCCGTCCCGCTACACCTTC CASSVGNPSRYTF